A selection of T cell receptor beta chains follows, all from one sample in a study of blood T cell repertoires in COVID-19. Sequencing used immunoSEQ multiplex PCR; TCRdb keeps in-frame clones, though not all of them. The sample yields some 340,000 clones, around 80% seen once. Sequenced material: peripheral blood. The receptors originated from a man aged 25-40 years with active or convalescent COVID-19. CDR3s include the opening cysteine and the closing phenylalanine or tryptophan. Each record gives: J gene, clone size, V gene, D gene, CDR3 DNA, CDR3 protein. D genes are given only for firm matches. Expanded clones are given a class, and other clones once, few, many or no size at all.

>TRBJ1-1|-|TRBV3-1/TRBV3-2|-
TGTGCCAGCAGCCAAGTAACAGCTGAAGCTTTCTTT
CASSQVTAEAFF
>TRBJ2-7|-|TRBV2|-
TGTGCCAGCAGTCGAGGGGAGGACTACGAGCAGTACTTC
CASSRGEDYEQYF
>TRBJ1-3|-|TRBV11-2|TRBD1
TGTGCCAGCAGCTCCGGGACAGGGGGAAACACCATATATTTT
CASSSGTGGNTIYF
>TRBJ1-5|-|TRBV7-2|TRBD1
TGTGCCAGCAGCCTAACAGGGGGCGCAGGCAATCAGCCCCAGCATTTT
CASSLTGGAGNQPQHF
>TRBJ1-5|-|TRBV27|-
TGTGCCAGCAGTCCCTCCCCAGGGGGCAATCAGCCCCAGCATTTT
CASSPSPGGNQPQHF
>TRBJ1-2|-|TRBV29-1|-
TGCAGCGTTGACTCGGACAGAACCTATGGCTACACCTTC
CSVDSDRTYGYTF
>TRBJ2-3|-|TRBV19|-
TGTGCCAGTAGTTCGGACACTAGCACAGATACGCAGTATTTT
CASSSDTSTDTQYF
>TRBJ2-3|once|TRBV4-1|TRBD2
TGCGCCAGCAGCCAAGAGGCGAGCGGGGGGGCTTCGGATACGCAGTATTTT
CASSQEASGGASDTQYF
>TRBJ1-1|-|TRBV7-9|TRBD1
TGTGCCAGCAGCCGGACAGGGAGCACTGAAGCTTTCTTT
CASSRTGSTEAFF
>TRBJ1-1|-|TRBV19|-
TGTGCCAGTAGTGCGCCGTACCTAGACACTGAAGCTTTCTTT
CASSAPYLDTEAFF
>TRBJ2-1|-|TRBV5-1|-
TGCGCCAGCAGCCGACAGGGAGGTGCGGGAAATGAGCAGTTCTTC
CASSRQGGAGNEQFF
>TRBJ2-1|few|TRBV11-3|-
TGTGCCAGCAGCCTCCAAACCCCCCGGGATTATGAGCAGTTCTTC
CASSLQTPRDYEQFF
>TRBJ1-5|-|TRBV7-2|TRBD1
TGTGCCAGCAGCCAAACAGGGGGCTTTCAGCCCCAGCATTTT
CASSQTGGFQPQHF
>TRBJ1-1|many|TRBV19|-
TGTGCCAGTAGTATAGATCGAGGACAGATGAACACTGAAGCTTTCTTT
CASSIDRGQMNTEAFF
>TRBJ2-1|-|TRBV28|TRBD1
TGTGCCACCGAGGGGGCCCCCTACAATGAGCAGTTCTTC
CATEGAPYNEQFF
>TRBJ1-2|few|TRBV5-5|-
TGTGCCAGCAGCTTGCGGCAGGAAGATAACTATGGCTACACCTTC
CASSLRQEDNYGYTF
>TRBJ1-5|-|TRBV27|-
TGTGCCAGCAAATCAGGTCCTCAGCCCCAGCATTTT
CASKSGPQPQHF
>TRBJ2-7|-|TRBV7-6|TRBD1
TGTGCCAGCAGCCCAGGACAGGGCTACGAGCAGTACTTC
CASSPGQGYEQYF
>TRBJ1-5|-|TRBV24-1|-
TGTGCCACCAGTGACTCCGGACACCATAGCAATCAGCCCCAGCATTTT
CATSDSGHHSNQPQHF
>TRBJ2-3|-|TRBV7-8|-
TGTGCCAGCAGCTCTCTTGATACGCAGTATTTT
CASSSLDTQYF
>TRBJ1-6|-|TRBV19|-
TGTGCCAGTAGTATATTTTCGGACAGCCTCGAGGCCCTCCACTTT
CASSIFSDSLEALHF
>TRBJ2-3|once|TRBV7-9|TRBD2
TGTGCCAGCAGCCCTAGCGGGGGGGGCACAGATACGCAGTATTTT
CASSPSGGGTDTQYF
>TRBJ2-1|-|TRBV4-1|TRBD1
TGCGCCAGCAGCCAAGATCGTTCAGGGGGCAGGAACAATGAGCAGTTCTTC
CASSQDRSGGRNNEQFF
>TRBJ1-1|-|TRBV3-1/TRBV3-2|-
TGTGCCAGCAGCCAAGTTCCGGACACTGAAGCTTTCTTT
CASSQVPDTEAFF
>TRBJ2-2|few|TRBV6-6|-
TGTGCCAGCAGTCCCTCGACCGGGGAGCTGTTTTTT
CASSPSTGELFF
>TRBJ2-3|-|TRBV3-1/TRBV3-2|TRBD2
TGTGCCAGCAGCCGCCCCTTTGGAACTAGCGGGGGAGATACGCAGTATTTT
CASSRPFGTSGGDTQYF
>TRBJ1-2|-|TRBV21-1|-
TGTGCCAGCAGCAAACCCCTAGGCTATGGCTACACCTTC
CASSKPLGYGYTF
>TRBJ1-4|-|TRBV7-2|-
TGTGCCAGCAGCTTAGGAGGGACAAGTGAAAAACTGTTTTTT
CASSLGGTSEKLFF
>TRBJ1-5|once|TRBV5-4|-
TGTGCCAGCAGCTTGAGGCCAGGGGATCAGCCCCAGCATTTT
CASSLRPGDQPQHF
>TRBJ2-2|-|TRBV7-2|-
TGTGCCAGCAGCTGGACGATAGGGGGCACCGGGGAGCTGTTTTTT
CASSWTIGGTGELFF
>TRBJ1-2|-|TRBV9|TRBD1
TGTGCCAGCAGCCCGAGACAGGGTAAGGATTCCTATGGCTACACCTTC
CASSPRQGKDSYGYTF
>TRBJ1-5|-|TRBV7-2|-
TGTGCCAGCAGCTTACGCCGGGGGAATCAGCCCCAGCATTTT
CASSLRRGNQPQHF
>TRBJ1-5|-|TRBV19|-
TGTGCCAGTAGTATGAGGCAGGGCGATCAGCCCCAGCATTTT
CASSMRQGDQPQHF
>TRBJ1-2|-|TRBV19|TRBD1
TGTGCCAGTAGGCTTGGTGCCGGGACAGCATATAACTATGGCTACACCTTC
CASRLGAGTAYNYGYTF
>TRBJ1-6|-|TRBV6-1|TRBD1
TGTGCCAGCACCGGGACAGGGGCAACCCTCCACTTT
CASTGTGATLHF
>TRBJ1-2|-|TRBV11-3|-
TGTGCCAGCAGCTTAGCCCGCGACAGGAGACAAGGCGGCTACACCTTC
CASSLARDRRQGGYTF
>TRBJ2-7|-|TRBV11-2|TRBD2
TGTGCCAGCAGCTCCCTAGCGGGGTCGGGGCACGAGCAGTACTTC
CASSSLAGSGHEQYF
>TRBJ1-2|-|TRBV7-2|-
TGTGCCAGCAGCCCTGCCGGGGGGCAGGGATGGGGCTACACCTTC
CASSPAGGQGWGYTF
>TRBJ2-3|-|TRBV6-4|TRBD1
TGTGCCAGCCGGATGGACAGGGGGGCAGATACGCAGTATTTT
CASRMDRGADTQYF
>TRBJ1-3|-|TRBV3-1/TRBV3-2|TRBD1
TGTGCCAGCAGCCAAGATGGCAGGGGGCCTGGAAACACCATATATTTT
CASSQDGRGPGNTIYF
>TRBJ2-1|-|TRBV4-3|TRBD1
TGCGCCAGCAGCCAACGGGACAGGGTACATGAGCAGTTCTTC
CASSQRDRVHEQFF
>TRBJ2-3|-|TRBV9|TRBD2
TGTGCCAGCAGCGTAGTATCCCAGGGAGGGGCGGATACGCAGTATTTT
CASSVVSQGGADTQYF
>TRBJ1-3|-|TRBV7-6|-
TGTGCCAGCAGCTTATTCGCGGGGGCTGGAAACACCATATATTTT
CASSLFAGAGNTIYF
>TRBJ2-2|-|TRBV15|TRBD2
TGTGCCACCAGCCGGGACTACAATGCGAACACCGGGGAGCTGTTTTTT
CATSRDYNANTGELFF
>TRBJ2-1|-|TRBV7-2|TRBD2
TGTGCCAGCAGCTCTAGCGGGACCTACAATGAGCAGTTCTTC
CASSSSGTYNEQFF
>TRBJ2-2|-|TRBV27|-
TGTGCCAACACCCCCACGCTGAACACCGGGGAGCTGTTTTTT
CANTPTLNTGELFF
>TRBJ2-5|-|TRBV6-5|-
TGTGCCAGCAGGCCCTCAGGGACAAGAGAGACCCAGTACTTC
CASRPSGTRETQYF
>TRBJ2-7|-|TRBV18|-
TGTGCCAGCGGGTCGGACTCCCCTCTCCACGAGCAGTACTTC
CASGSDSPLHEQYF
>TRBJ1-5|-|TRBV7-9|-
TGTGCCAGCAGCTCTCAGGGAAGGTGGCCCGAAAGTCAGCCCCAGCATTTT
CASSSQGRWPESQPQHF
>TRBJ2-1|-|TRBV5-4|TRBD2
TGTGCCAGCAGCTTCGGTAGCGGGAGGGCTGGGAATGAGCAGTTCTTC
CASSFGSGRAGNEQFF
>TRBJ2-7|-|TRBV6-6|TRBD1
TGTGCCAGCAGTTCGGGACAGGGGACGTGGGAGCAGTACTTC
CASSSGQGTWEQYF
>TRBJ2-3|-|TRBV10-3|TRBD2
TGTGCCATCAGTGCACGAGCGGGAGGGCCATGGGATACGCAGTATTTT
CAISARAGGPWDTQYF